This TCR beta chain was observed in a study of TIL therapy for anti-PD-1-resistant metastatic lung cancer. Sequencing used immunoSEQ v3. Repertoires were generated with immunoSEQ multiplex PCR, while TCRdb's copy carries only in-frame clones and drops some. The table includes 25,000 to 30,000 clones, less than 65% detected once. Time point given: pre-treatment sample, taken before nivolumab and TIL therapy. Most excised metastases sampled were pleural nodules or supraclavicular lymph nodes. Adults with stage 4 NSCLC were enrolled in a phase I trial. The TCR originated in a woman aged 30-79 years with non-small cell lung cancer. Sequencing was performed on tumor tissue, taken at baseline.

The CDR3 nucleotides read TGTGCCAGCAGCTTGGGGACTAGGTTTGGGGCCCATGCAGGGGAGCTGTTTTTT. Its translation is CASSLGTRFGAHAGELFF. The rearrangement joins TRBV5-4 to TRBJ2-2, with 7 bases matching TRBD2. Germline V gene lookup returns CDR1 SGHNT and CDR2 YYREEE (reference sequence). V lost 0 bases, J lost 8 bases, and 16 bases stayed unmatched. The CDR3 is 18 amino acids. Full variable domain (remainder filled in from reference TRBV5-4 and TRBJ2-2): ETGVTQSPTHLIKTRGQQVTLRCSSQSGHNTVSWYQQALGQGPQFIFQYYREEENGRGNFPPRFSGLQFPNYSSELNVNALELDDSALYLCASSLGTRFGAHAGELFFGEGSRLTVL.